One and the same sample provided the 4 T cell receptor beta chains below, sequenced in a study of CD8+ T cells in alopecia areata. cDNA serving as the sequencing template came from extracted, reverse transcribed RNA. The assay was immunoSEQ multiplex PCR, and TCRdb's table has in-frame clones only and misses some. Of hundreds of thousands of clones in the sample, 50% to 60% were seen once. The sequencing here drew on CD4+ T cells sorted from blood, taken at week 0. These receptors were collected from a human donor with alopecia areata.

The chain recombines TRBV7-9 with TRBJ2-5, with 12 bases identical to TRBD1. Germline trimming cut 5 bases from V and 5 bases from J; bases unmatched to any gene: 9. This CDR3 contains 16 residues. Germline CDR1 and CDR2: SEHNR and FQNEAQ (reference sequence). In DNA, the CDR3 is TGTGCCAGCAGCGGAAGGGGACAGGGGGCCGGGGAGACCCAGTACTTC. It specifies CASSGRGQGAGETQYF.

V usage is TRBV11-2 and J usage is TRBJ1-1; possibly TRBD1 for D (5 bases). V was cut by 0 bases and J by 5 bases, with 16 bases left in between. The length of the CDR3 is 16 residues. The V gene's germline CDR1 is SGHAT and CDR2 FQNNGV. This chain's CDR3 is CASSLDRPYEGTEAFF. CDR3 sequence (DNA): TGTGCCAGCAGCTTAGATCGTCCTTATGAGGGGACTGAAGCTTTCTTT. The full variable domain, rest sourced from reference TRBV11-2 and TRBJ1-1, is EAGVAQSPRYKIIEKRQSVAFWCNPISGHATLYWYQQILGQGPKLLIQFQNNGVVDDSQLPKDRFSAERLKGVDSTLKIQPAKLEDSAVYLCASSLDRPYEGTEAFFGQGTRLTVV.

The CDR3 sequence: CARTTGRQGEQYF. CDR3 DNA: TGTGCTAGAACGACAGGGAGGCAGGGCGAGCAGTACTTC. The rearrangement links TRBV25-1 to TRBJ2-7, with D perhaps TRBD1 (7 bases). The CDR3 contains 13 residues. Germline V gene data show CDR1 as MGHDK and CDR2 as SYGVNS.

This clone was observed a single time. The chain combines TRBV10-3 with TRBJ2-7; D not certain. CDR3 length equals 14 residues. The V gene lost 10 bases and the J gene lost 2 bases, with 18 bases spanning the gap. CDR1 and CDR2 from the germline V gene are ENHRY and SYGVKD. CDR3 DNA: TGTGCCACGTCCCTGGGGTCTGTCGCCTACGAGCAGTACTTC. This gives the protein CATSLGSVAYEQYF.